This T cell receptor (beta chain) emerged from a study of human CD8 memory T cell subsets. Generation of TCR beta libraries used UMI-labeled 5' RACE. No DNA is given; TCRdb re-called the 5' RACE reads and lists each CDR3 protein once. The specimen's table records 9,500 to 12,000 distinct CDR3 sequences. The PBMC came from buffy coats of healthy donors. The study used negative magnetic separation to enrich total CD8+ T cells. Extraction of RNA, which was performed with an RNeasy Mini Kit, drew on duplicate vials of fewer than 180,000 sorted CD8+ T cells per subset. The V gene's germline CDR1 is DFQATT and CDR2 SNEGSKA (reference sequence). This CDR3 is 15 amino acids long.

The sequencing input was CD8+ T cells from PBMCs. This TCR was recovered from a human donor in good health. The gene calls are TRBV20-1 and TRBJ2-1; checking the TCRdb D call of TRBD1 is not possible without DNA. This CDR3 is CSAGSGENSGDEQFF.